The rows below give T cell receptor beta chains drawn from one sample of a study of PD-L1 blockade in urothelial cancer. The table came from immunoSEQ multiplex PCR; TCRdb's copy has only in-frame clones and leaves some out. The sample gives around 100,000 clones, roughly 89% of which show up once; 1.6% is in the top ten. This specimen was PBMCs, taken around atezolizumab (anti-PD-L1) treatment. Every receptor here comes from a man between 60 and 75 years old with urothelial cancer. Both conserved end residues are part of each CDR3. D genes are given only for firm matches.

d_call cdr3_length j_call v_call cdr3_nt cdr3_aa
- 15 TRBJ2-2 TRBV7-2 TGTGCCAGCAGCGCCCTGGGCAGGAACACCGGGGAGCTGTTTTTT CASSALGRNTGELFF
- 14 TRBJ1-4 TRBV5-6 TGTGCCAGCAGCATGACAGCAACTAATGAAAAACTGTTTTTT CASSMTATNEKLFF
- 16 TRBJ2-6 TRBV4-1 TGCGCCAGCAGCCAAGAAGCTGCAACTGGGGCCAACGTCCTGACTTTC CASSQEAATGANVLTF
- 12 TRBJ2-7 TRBV2 TGTGCCAGCAAGGCACAGGCCTACGAGCAGTACTTC CASKAQAYEQYF
- 15 TRBJ2-5 TRBV15 TGTGCCACCAGCAGAGATTGGAGGGACCAAGAGACCCAGTACTTC CATSRDWRDQETQYF
TRBD2 15 TRBJ2-5 TRBV6-1 TGTGCCAGCAAGGGACTAGCGGAATTTCAAGAGACCCAGTACTTC CASKGLAEFQETQYF
TRBD2 15 TRBJ2-3 TRBV4-3 TGCGCCAGCAGTCCGGGACTAGCGGGGGACTATACGCAGTATTTT CASSPGLAGDYTQYF
- 14 TRBJ2-3 TRBV5-6 TGTGCCAGCAGCTTGGTCTCTAGCACAGATACGCAGTATTTT CASSLVSSTDTQYF
- 14 TRBJ2-7 TRBV14 TGTGCCAGCAGGAAAGGGGGGGGAGCCTACGAGCAGTACTTC CASRKGGGAYEQYF
TRBD2 17 TRBJ2-7 TRBV9 TGTGCCAGCAGCGTGCGAGCGGAGGGACTAGCGGGAGTCGAGCAGTACTTC CASSVRAEGLAGVEQYF
- 12 TRBJ1-4 TRBV15 TGTGCCACCAGCAGAGATCGGTTCGAAGTGTTTTTT CATSRDRFEVFF
- 16 TRBJ2-7 TRBV4-2 TGTGCCAGCAGCCAAGATCGACAGACGCTCTCCTACGAGCAGTACTTC CASSQDRQTLSYEQYF
- 16 TRBJ2-2 TRBV5-1 TGCGCCAGCAGCCTGGGAACGGGTTCGGACACCGGGGAGCTGTTTTTT CASSLGTGSDTGELFF
- 18 TRBJ2-4 TRBV4-2 TGTGCCAGCAGCCAAGGGCTAGGAGAGGAGGGACCCAAAAACATTCAGTACTTC CASSQGLGEEGPKNIQYF
TRBD2 16 TRBJ2-1 TRBV29-1 TGCAGCGTTGAAGGGGGGACTAGCGGGACTTTCAATGAGCAGTTCTTC CSVEGGTSGTFNEQFF
- 13 TRBJ2-7 TRBV15 TGTGCCACCAGCAGAGTTTACAGCTACGAGCAGTACTTC CATSRVYSYEQYF
TRBD1 22 TRBJ1-4 TRBV9 TGTGCCAGCAGCGTAAAACGGTCCCTCACGGCCAGGGGGGACGCAACTAATGAAAAACTGTTTTTT CASSVKRSLTARGDATNEKLFF